The 5 T cell receptor beta chains given below trace back to one sample, sequenced in a study of blood T cell repertoires in COVID-19. Sequencing used immunoSEQ multiplex PCR; TCRdb keeps in-frame clones, though not all of them. The sample has around 99,000 clones; more than 70% are singletons. The specimen was peripheral blood. The receptors stem from a man in his 70s with acute or convalescent COVID-19.

The chain couples TRBV9 to TRBJ2-2; TRBD2 agrees at 14 bases. The V segment lost 3 bases and the J segment 7 bases; nucleotides outside the gene matches: 5. From germline, CDR1 is SGDLS and CDR2 YYNGEE. The CDR3 covers 16 residues. The CDR3 spells CASSEGLAGVGGELFF. As DNA, the CDR3 is TGTGCCAGCAGCGAGGGACTAGCGGGGGTGGGCGGGGAGCTGTTTTTT.

This chain joins TRBV6-5 and TRBJ1-2, with D perhaps matching TRBD1 (5 bases). The germline CDR1 and CDR2 sequences are MNHEY and SVGAGI. This CDR3 has 12 amino acids. V gave up 4 bases and J gave up 4 bases, with 7 bases separating them. Written as DNA, the CDR3 is TGTGCCAGCAGTTGGCAGGGCTATGGCTACACCTTC. It specifies CASSWQGYGYTF.

V gene TRBV14 combines with J gene TRBJ2-3, with D possibly TRBD1 on 5 matching bases. The germline V gene has CDR1 SGHDN and CDR2 FVKESK. Trimming stripped 1 base from V and 3 bases from J, with 11 bases between. The CDR3 extends over 15 amino acids. CDR3: CASSQVDRKTDTQYF. The CDR3 nucleotides read TGTGCCAGCAGCCAAGTCGACAGAAAAACAGATACGCAGTATTTT.

The chain recombines TRBV5-1 with TRBJ2-2, with TRBD2 matching over 7 bases. With V trimmed by 4 bases and J by 5 bases, 11 bases remained unmatched. Germline V gives CDR1 SGHRS, CDR2 YFSETQ. The CDR3 consists of 16 residues. The chain's CDR3 is CASSIQGLDVTGELFF. Here the CDR3 DNA reads TGCGCCAGCAGCATACAAGGACTAGACGTGACCGGGGAGCTGTTTTTT.

J is TRBJ1-1 and V is TRBV2; no clear D. This CDR3 comprises 14 residues. CDR1 is SNHLY and CDR2 is FYNNEI in the germline V gene. Trimming took off 3 bases at V and 4 bases at J, with 12 bases between the two ends. DNA of the CDR3: TGTGCCAGCAGTGACGGGGTGACTGCCACTGAAGCTTTCTTT. Translating it yields CASSDGVTATEAFF.